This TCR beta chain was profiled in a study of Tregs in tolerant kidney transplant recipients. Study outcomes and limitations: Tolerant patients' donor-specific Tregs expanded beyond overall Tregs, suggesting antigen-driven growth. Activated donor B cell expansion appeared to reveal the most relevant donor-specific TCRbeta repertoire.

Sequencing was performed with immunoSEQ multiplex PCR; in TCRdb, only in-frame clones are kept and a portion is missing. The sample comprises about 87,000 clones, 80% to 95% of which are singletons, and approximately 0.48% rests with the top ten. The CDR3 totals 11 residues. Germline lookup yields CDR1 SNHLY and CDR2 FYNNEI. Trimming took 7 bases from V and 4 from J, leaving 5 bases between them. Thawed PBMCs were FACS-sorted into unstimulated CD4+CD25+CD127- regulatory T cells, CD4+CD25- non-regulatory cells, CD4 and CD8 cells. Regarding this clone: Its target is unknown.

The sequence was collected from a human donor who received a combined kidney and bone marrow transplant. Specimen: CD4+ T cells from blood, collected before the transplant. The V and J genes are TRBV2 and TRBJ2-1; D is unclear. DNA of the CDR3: TGTGCCAGCACCCGTTACAATGAGCAGTTCTTC. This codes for CASTRYNEQFF.